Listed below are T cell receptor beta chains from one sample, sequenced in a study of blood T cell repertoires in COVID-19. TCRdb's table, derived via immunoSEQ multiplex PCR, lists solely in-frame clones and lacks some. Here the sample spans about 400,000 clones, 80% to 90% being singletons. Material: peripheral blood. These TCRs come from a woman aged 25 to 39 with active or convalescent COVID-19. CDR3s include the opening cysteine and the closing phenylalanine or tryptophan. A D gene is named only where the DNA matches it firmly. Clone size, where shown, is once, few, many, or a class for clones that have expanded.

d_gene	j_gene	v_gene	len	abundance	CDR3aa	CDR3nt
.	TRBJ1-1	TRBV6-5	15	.	CASSYSNRQNTEAFF	TGTGCCAGCAGTTACTCGAACAGGCAGAACACTGAAGCTTTCTTT
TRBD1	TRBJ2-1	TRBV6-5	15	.	CASSPHRGDYNEQFF	TGTGCCAGCAGTCCCCACAGGGGAGACTACAATGAGCAGTTCTTC
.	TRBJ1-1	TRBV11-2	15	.	CASSFAGGPNTEAFF	TGTGCCAGCAGCTTCGCAGGTGGTCCGAACACTGAAGCTTTCTTT
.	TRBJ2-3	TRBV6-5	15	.	CASTPPADGGDTQYF	TGTGCCAGCACCCCTCCAGCGGACGGGGGTGATACGCAGTATTTT
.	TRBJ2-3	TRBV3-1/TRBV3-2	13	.	CASSQDSFDTQYF	TGTGCCAGCAGCCAAGACAGTTTCGATACGCAGTATTTT
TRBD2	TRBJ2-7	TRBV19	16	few	CASSVSYGTSGREQYF	TGTGCCAGTAGTGTTAGCTACGGGACTAGCGGGCGAGAGCAGTACTTC
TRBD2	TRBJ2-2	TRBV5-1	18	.	CASSKMTSGRANTGELFF	TGCGCCAGCAGCAAGATGACTAGCGGGAGGGCGAACACCGGGGAGCTGTTTTTT
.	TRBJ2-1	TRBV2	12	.	CASSRRDSKQFF	TGTGCCAGCAGTCGCCGGGACTCGAAGCAGTTCTTC
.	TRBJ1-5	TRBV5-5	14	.	CASSLIQGPMPQHF	TGTGCCAGCAGCTTAATACAGGGTCCTATGCCCCAGCATTTT
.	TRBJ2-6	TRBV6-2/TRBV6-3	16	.	CASSYPREPGANVLTF	TGTGCCAGCAGTTACCCCAGGGAACCTGGGGCCAACGTCCTGACTTTC
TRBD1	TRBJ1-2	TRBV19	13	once	CASRETGDYGYTF	TGTGCCAGTAGAGAAACAGGGGACTATGGCTACACCTTC
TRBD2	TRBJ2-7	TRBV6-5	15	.	CASRVSGSYSYEQYF	TGTGCCAGCAGAGTCAGCGGGAGCTACTCCTACGAGCAGTACTTC
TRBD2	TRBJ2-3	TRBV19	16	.	CASRETIAGLTDTQYF	TGTGCCAGTAGGGAAACCATAGCGGGTTTGACAGATACGCAGTATTTT
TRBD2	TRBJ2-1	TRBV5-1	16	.	CASSSRTSGSYNEQFF	TGCGCCAGCAGCTCGCGGACTAGCGGGAGTTACAATGAGCAGTTCTTC
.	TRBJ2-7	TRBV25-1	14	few	CASSSLPGVGEQYF	TGTGCCAGCAGTTCCCTTCCGGGAGTGGGAGAGCAGTACTTC
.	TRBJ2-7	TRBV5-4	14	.	CASSLEGGAHEQYF	TGTGCCAGCAGCTTGGAGGGGGGGGCCCACGAGCAGTACTTC
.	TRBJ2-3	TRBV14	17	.	CASSLYPPGVSTDTQYF	TGTGCCAGCAGTTTATATCCCCCGGGGGTTAGCACAGATACGCAGTATTTT
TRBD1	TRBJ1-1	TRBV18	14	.	CASSPTGGDPEAFF	TGTGCCAGCTCACCGACAGGGGGCGATCCCGAAGCTTTCTTT
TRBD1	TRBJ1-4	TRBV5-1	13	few	CASSSTGVEKLFF	TGCGCCAGCAGTTCCACAGGGGTGGAAAAACTGTTTTTT
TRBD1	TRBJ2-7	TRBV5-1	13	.	CASWGDRVHEQYF	TGCGCCAGTTGGGGGGACAGGGTGCACGAGCAGTACTTC
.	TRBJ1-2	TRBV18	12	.	CASSPSDYGYTF	TGTGCCAGCTCACCCAGCGACTATGGCTACACCTTC
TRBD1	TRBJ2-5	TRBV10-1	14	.	CASSAAGGDETQYF	TGCGCCAGCAGCGCTGCAGGGGGCGATGAGACCCAGTACTTC
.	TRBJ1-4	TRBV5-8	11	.	CASSFTEKLFF	TGTGCCAGCAGCTTTACGGAGAAACTGTTTTTT
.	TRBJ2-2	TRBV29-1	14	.	CSVGSRIGAGELFF	TGCAGCGTTGGAAGCAGGATCGGCGCCGGGGAGCTGTTTTTT
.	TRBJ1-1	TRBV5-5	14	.	CASSLPGTPPEAFF	TGTGCCAGCAGCTTACCCGGGACACCGCCCGAAGCTTTCTTT
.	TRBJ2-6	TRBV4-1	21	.	CASSLYQNTGSPSSGANVLTF	TGCGCCAGCAGCCTTTACCAAAACACAGGTAGCCCATCCTCTGGGGCCAACGTCCTGACTTTC
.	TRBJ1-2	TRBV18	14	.	CASSPVSQGEGYTF	TGTGCCAGCTCACCAGTATCGCAGGGCGAAGGCTACACCTTC
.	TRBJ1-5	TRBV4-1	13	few	CASSQGAVQPQHF	TGCGCCAGCAGCCAGGGGGCGGTTCAGCCCCAGCATTTT
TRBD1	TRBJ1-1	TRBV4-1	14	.	CASSHGRGQAEAFF	TGCGCCAGCAGCCACGGCAGGGGGCAAGCTGAAGCTTTCTTT
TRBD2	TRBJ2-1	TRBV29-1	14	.	CSVPRGLAGDEQFF	TGCAGCGTACCGCGGGGACTAGCGGGGGATGAGCAGTTCTTC
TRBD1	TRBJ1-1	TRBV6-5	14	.	CASISTGGRTEAFF	TGTGCCAGCATTAGTACAGGGGGGCGCACTGAAGCTTTCTTT
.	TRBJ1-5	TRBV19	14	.	CATTNRESNQPQHF	TGTGCCACAACCAACAGGGAAAGCAATCAGCCCCAGCATTTT
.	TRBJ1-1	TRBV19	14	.	CASSIPGLNTEAFF	TGTGCCAGTAGTATTCCAGGGCTGAACACTGAAGCTTTCTTT
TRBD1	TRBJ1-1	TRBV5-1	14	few	CASSPGTANTEAFF	TGCGCCAGCAGCCCGGGGACAGCGAACACTGAAGCTTTCTTT
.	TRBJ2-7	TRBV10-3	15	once	CAITASDSYSYEQYF	TGTGCCATCACCGCCTCGGACAGCTACTCCTACGAGCAGTACTTC
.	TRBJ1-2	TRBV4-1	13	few	CASSQAWTDGYTF	TGCGCCAGCAGCCAAGCCTGGACAGACGGCTACACCTTC
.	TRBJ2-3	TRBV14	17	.	CASSQSRGLFSTDTQYF	TGTGCCAGCAGCCAATCACGAGGACTTTTTAGCACAGATACGCAGTATTTT
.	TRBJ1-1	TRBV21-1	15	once	CASSKVEGANTEAFF	TGTGCCAGCAGCAAAGTGGAAGGGGCGAACACTGAAGCTTTCTTT
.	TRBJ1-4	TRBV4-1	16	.	CASSQVGGQVGEKLFF	TGCGCCAGCAGCCAAGTGGGGGGTCAGGTTGGTGAAAAACTGTTTTTT
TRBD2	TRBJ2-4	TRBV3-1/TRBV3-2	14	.	CASSSLSGGDIQYF	TGTGCCAGCAGTTCCCTTTCCGGGGGGGACATTCAGTACTTC
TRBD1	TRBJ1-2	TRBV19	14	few	CASSMGTGYYGYTF	TGTGCCAGTAGTATGGGGACAGGGTACTATGGCTACACCTTC
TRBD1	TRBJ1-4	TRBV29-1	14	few	CSVILTGRAEKLFF	TGCAGCGTTATCCTGACAGGGAGAGCTGAAAAACTGTTTTTT
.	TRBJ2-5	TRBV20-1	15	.	CSASPTTEARETQYF	TGCAGTGCTAGTCCCACGACCGAGGCACGGGAGACCCAGTACTTC
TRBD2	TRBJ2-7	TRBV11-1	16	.	CASSPIPGLAGYEQYF	TGTGCCAGCAGCCCAATTCCGGGACTAGCGGGTTACGAGCAGTACTTC
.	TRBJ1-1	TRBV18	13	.	CASSTTTDTEAFF	TGTGCCAGCTCAACCACAACAGACACTGAAGCTTTCTTT
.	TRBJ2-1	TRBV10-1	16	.	CASRTRDYYSYNEQFF	TGCGCCAGCAGGACCAGAGACTATTACTCCTACAATGAGCAGTTCTTC
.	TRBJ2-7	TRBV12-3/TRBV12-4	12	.	CASSPGGHEQYF	TGTGCCAGCAGCCCCGGGGGGCACGAGCAGTACTTC
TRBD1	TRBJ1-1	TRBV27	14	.	CASRGQGLNTEAFF	TGTGCCAGCAGGGGACAGGGGCTGAACACTGAAGCTTTCTTT
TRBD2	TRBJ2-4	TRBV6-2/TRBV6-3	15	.	CASSDFLTSGSEQYF	TGTGCCAGCAGTGATTTCCTGACTAGCGGGTCAGAGCAGTACTTC
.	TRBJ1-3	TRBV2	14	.	CASSVGVSGNTIYF	TGTGCCAGCAGTGTAGGGGTCTCTGGAAACACCATATATTTT
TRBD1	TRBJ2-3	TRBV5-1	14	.	CASSSGQAPTTQYF	TGCGCCAGCAGCTCAGGACAGGCCCCCACAACGCAGTATTTT
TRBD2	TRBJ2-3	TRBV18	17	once	CASSPAPAGGFTDTQYF	TGTGCCAGCTCACCAGCCCCAGCGGGGGGGTTCACAGATACGCAGTATTTT
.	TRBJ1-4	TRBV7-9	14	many	CASSPRQNNEKLFF	TGTGCCAGCAGCCCCAGACAGAATAATGAAAAACTGTTTTTT